A selection of T cell receptor beta chains follows, all from one sample in a study of beta chain features in type 1 diabetes. Produced via immunoSEQ multiplex PCR; TCRdb's table is partial and in-frame only. The data contain 150,000 to 190,000 clones, around 10% of them singletons. Source material: central memory CD4+ T cells from blood. The receptors stem from a man aged 25-40 years with type 1 diabetes. Both conserved end residues are part of each CDR3. The D gene is left open where the match is weak. Only part of the rows carry a size: once, few, many, or a class if the clone is expanded.

>TRBJ1-2|TRBV11-2|few|TRBD1
CASSPGTANYGYTF
TGTGCCAGCAGCCCCGGGACAGCGAACTATGGCTACACCTTC
>TRBJ2-2|TRBV18|.|TRBD1
CASSPVQGATGELFF
TGTGCCAGCTCACCAGTACAGGGGGCCACCGGGGAGCTGTTTTTT
>TRBJ2-3|TRBV4-2|few|TRBD2
CASSPAGVGTDTQYF
TGTGCCAGCAGCCCAGCGGGAGTTGGCACAGATACGCAGTATTTT
>TRBJ1-2|TRBV9|.|.
CASSPRGGRGYTF
TGTGCCAGCAGCCCCCGGGGGGGACGGGGCTACACCTTC
>TRBJ2-5|TRBV4-1|.|.
CASSQYAGSQETQYF
TGCGCCAGCAGCCAATACGCCGGGAGTCAAGAGACCCAGTACTTC
>TRBJ2-3|TRBV7-9|.|TRBD2
CASSPTGLVVDTQYF
TGTGCCAGCAGCCCCACGGGACTAGTTGTGGATACGCAGTATTTT
>TRBJ1-5|TRBV28|.|.
CASSFRFSQPQHF
TGTGCCAGCAGTTTTCGTTTTTCTCAGCCCCAGCATTTT
>TRBJ1-2|TRBV30|few|TRBD1
CAWSQDRVGGYTF
TGTGCCTGGAGTCAGGACAGGGTCGGAGGCTACACCTTC
>TRBJ1-5|TRBV6-5|.|.
CASSYRGRNQPQHF
TGTGCCAGCAGTTACCGAGGTCGAAATCAGCCCCAGCATTTT
>TRBJ2-1|TRBV7-9|few|.
CASSRDTRSYNEQFF
TGTGCCAGCAGCCGTGACACCCGCTCCTACAATGAGCAGTTCTTC
>TRBJ2-2|TRBV11-1|.|TRBD1
CASSLRQGADPGELFF
TGTGCCAGCAGCTTACGGCAGGGGGCAGATCCCGGGGAGCTGTTTTTT
>TRBJ2-2|TRBV11-2|few|.
CASSLLGGNTGELFF
TGTGCCAGCAGCTTACTGGGAGGGAACACCGGGGAGCTGTTTTTT
>TRBJ2-2|TRBV5-6|few|.
CASSPPSGNTGELFF
TGTGCCAGCAGCCCACCCAGCGGGAACACCGGGGAGCTGTTTTTT
>TRBJ1-2|TRBV18|.|TRBD1
CASSSGTGIYANDGYTF
TGTGCCAGCTCATCCGGGACAGGGATTTATGCCAACGATGGCTACACCTTC
>TRBJ2-1|TRBV2|.|TRBD2
CASSGARTSGEQFF
TGTGCCAGCAGTGGGGCTAGGACTAGCGGAGAGCAGTTCTTC
>TRBJ1-1|TRBV5-1|.|.
CASSTGDMNTEAFF
TGCGCCAGCAGCACAGGAGATATGAACACTGAAGCTTTCTTT
>TRBJ1-5|TRBV5-4|.|TRBD1
CASSPDGQGNQPQHF
TGTGCCAGCAGCCCCGACGGACAGGGCAATCAGCCCCAGCATTTT
>TRBJ2-1|TRBV7-8|.|TRBD2
CASLGSGSSYNEQFF
TGTGCCAGCCTAGGGAGCGGGAGCTCCTACAATGAGCAGTTCTTC
>TRBJ1-1|TRBV6-6|.|.
CASSSRGTEAFF
TGTGCCAGCAGTTCCCGGGGCACTGAAGCTTTCTTT
>TRBJ2-6|TRBV7-2|few|.
CASSSSNVLTF
TGTGCCAGCAGCTCCTCCAACGTCCTGACTTTC
>TRBJ2-3|TRBV14|many|.
CASSHQSQTGQYF
TGTGCCAGCAGCCATCAGTCGCAAACAGGACAGTATTTT
>TRBJ1-1|TRBV18|.|.
CASSPREVSNTEAFF
TGTGCCAGCTCCCCGCGGGAAGTGTCCAACACTGAAGCTTTCTTT
>TRBJ2-2|TRBV6-5|few|TRBD1
CASSPGQGTGELFF
TGTGCCAGCAGCCCGGGACAGGGCACCGGGGAGCTGTTTTTT
>TRBJ2-1|TRBV7-8|.|.
CASSLNPQRYNEQFF
TGTGCCAGCAGCTTAAACCCCCAGCGATACAATGAGCAGTTCTTC
>TRBJ2-1|TRBV7-8|.|.
CASSPRDRGRLAGELLRQFF
TGTGCCAGCAGCCCACGGGACAGGGGGCGACTAGCGGGAGAGCTATTAAGGCAGTTCTTC
>TRBJ1-1|TRBV28|few|.
CASSLTMNTEAFF
TGTGCCAGCAGTTTGACAATGAACACTGAAGCTTTCTTT
>TRBJ1-3|TRBV7-8|few|.
CASSLFTGRGNTIYF
TGTGCCAGCAGCCTTTTTACAGGGCGGGGAAACACCATATATTTT
>TRBJ2-1|TRBV6-5|.|.
CATRLVSYNEQFF
TGTGCCACCCGACTAGTTTCCTACAATGAGCAGTTCTTC
>TRBJ2-1|TRBV5-1|.|TRBD2
CASSLAAGGSYNEQFF
TGCGCCAGCAGCTTAGCAGCGGGAGGTTCCTACAATGAGCAGTTCTTC
>TRBJ1-3|TRBV28|few|TRBD1
CASSPTGIGNTIYF
TGTGCCAGCAGTCCGACAGGGATTGGAAACACCATATATTTT
>TRBJ2-1|TRBV5-4|.|TRBD2
CASSSPTGGLYNEQFF
TGTGCCAGCAGCAGCCCAACGGGAGGTCTCTACAATGAGCAGTTCTTC
>TRBJ1-2|TRBV28|.|TRBD1
CASSSVGQGAGYTF
TGTGCCAGCAGTTCGGTGGGACAGGGAGCTGGCTACACCTTC
>TRBJ2-3|TRBV5-4|few|TRBD2
CASSPIAGDTQYF
TGTGCCAGCAGCCCCATAGCGGGGGATACGCAGTATTTT
>TRBJ1-1|TRBV9|.|TRBD1
CASSVTGVSEAFF
TGTGCCAGCAGCGTAACAGGGGTCAGTGAAGCTTTCTTT
>TRBJ2-3|TRBV25-1|few|TRBD1
CASSGTGWTDTQYF
TGTGCCAGCAGTGGGACAGGGTGGACAGATACGCAGTATTTT
>TRBJ2-1|TRBV28|.|.
CASSPPGRGVWNEQFF
TGTGCCAGCAGTCCCCCTGGGAGGGGGGTTTGGAATGAGCAGTTCTTC
>TRBJ2-7|TRBV5-1|.|TRBD1
CASSLAAGGSSYEQYF
TGCGCCAGCAGCTTGGCCGCAGGGGGAAGCTCCTACGAGCAGTACTTC
>TRBJ1-3|TRBV6-6|few|.
CASSQNTIYF
TGTGCCAGCAGCCAAAACACCATATATTTT
>TRBJ2-7|TRBV7-6|few|TRBD2
CASRPLSGKGFNEQYF
TGTGCCAGCAGACCCCTTAGCGGGAAGGGGTTCAACGAGCAGTACTTC
>TRBJ2-5|TRBV28|few|.
CASSFPRGMGTQYF
TGTGCCAGCAGTTTTCCCCGGGGGATGGGGACCCAGTACTTC
>TRBJ2-3|TRBV7-2|few|.
CASRPAGIDTQYF
TGTGCCAGCAGACCCGCAGGGATAGATACGCAGTATTTT
>TRBJ2-7|TRBV28|.|TRBD1
CASSSAGTGRSEQYF
TGTGCCAGCAGTTCCGCCGGGACAGGGCGGTCCGAGCAGTACTTC
>TRBJ2-5|TRBV6-5|few|.
CASSYSLGGARETQYF
TGTGCCAGCAGTTACTCTTTAGGGGGGGCTCGGGAGACCCAGTACTTC
>TRBJ2-2|TRBV2|few|TRBD2
CASSLGEGPGSGELFF
TGTGCCAGCAGCCTGGGGGAGGGCCCTGGGTCCGGGGAGCTGTTTTTT
>TRBJ1-4|TRBV28|few|TRBD1
CASRNTGVDEKLFF
TGTGCCAGCAGGAACACAGGGGTGGATGAAAAACTGTTTTTT
>TRBJ1-1|TRBV6-5|.|.
CATKKGVTEAFF
TGTGCCACCAAAAAGGGGGTCACTGAAGCTTTCTTT
>TRBJ1-5|TRBV10-2|.|.
CASSVLSDQPQHF
TGCGCCAGCAGTGTCCTCAGTGATCAGCCCCAGCATTTT
>TRBJ1-3|TRBV7-8|.|TRBD1
CASSSTTGAGNTIYF
TGTGCCAGCAGCTCCACGACAGGGGCTGGAAACACCATATATTTT
>TRBJ2-7|TRBV7-2|many|.
CASSPREDSYEQYF
TGTGCCAGCAGTCCCCGCGAGGACAGCTACGAGCAGTACTTC
>TRBJ2-7|TRBV6-5|few|.
CASSYRAGLPYEQYF
TGTGCCAGCAGTTACCGGGCGGGATTGCCCTACGAGCAGTACTTC
>TRBJ2-5|TRBV6-5|.|.
CASSYARSLGGTQYF
TGTGCCAGCAGTTACGCGAGGTCTTTAGGTGGGACCCAGTACTTC
>TRBJ1-1|TRBV4-3|.|.
CASSQDPRSEAFF
TGCGCCAGCAGCCAAGATCCGAGAAGCGAAGCTTTCTTT
>TRBJ2-1|TRBV5-1|.|.
CASSTGSYNEQFF
TGCGCCAGCAGCACTGGCTCCTACAATGAGCAGTTCTTC
>TRBJ2-5|TRBV4-2|.|TRBD2
CASSPAGTSGKGGETQYF
TGTGCCAGCAGCCCAGCCGGTACTAGCGGGAAAGGAGGAGAGACCCAGTACTTC
>TRBJ2-1|TRBV6-6|few|.
CATLLDTQWANEQFF
TGTGCCACCCTGTTAGACACCCAATGGGCCAATGAGCAGTTCTTC